The T cell receptor beta chain described here comes from a study of technical replicates of blood from a handful of donors. Looked up from germline, CDR1 is GTSNPN and CDR2 is SVGIG (reference sequence). This CDR3 is built from 11 residues. Trimming removed 7 bases from V and 1 base from J, with 7 bases in between. This clone has just a few counts. Method: immunoSEQ multiplex PCR; TCRdb's copy keeps in-frame clones and lacks some. The profile shows some 80,000 clones, roughly 90% of them singletons. The chain combines TRBV30 with TRBJ1-1; D unclear. The sample was T cells isolated from PBMCs. The receptor's source is a human donor in good health. CDR3 region: CALSPNTEAFF. The CDR3 DNA is TGTGCCTTATCCCCGAACACTGAAGCTTTCTTT.